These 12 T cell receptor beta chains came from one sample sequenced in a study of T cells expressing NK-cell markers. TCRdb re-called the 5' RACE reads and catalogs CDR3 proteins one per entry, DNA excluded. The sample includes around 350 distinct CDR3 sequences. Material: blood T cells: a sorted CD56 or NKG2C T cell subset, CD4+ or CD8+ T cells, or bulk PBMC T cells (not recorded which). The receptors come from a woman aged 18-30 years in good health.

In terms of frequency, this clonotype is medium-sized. The CDR3 sequence is CASSTMGQIYEQYF. This rearrangement joins TRBV19 to TRBJ2-7; there is no DNA to check the TCRdb D call of TRBD1. Per germline, CDR1 LNHDA and CDR2 SQIVND (reference sequence). This CDR3 is built from 14 residues.

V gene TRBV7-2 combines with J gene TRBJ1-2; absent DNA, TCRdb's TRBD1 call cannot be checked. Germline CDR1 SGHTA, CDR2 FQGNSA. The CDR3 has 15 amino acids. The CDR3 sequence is CASSLWDRAAYGYTF.

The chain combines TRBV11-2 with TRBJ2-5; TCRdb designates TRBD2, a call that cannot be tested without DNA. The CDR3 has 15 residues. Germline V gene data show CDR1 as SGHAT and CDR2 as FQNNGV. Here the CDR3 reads CASSLKPSGGLAQYF.

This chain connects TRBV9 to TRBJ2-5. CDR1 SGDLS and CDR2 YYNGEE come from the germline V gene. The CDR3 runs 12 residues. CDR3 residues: CASSEWGETQYF.

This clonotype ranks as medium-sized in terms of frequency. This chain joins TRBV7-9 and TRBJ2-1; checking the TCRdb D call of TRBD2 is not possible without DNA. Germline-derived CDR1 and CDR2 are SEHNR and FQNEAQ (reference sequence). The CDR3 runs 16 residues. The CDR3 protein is CASSRDLASSYNEQFF.

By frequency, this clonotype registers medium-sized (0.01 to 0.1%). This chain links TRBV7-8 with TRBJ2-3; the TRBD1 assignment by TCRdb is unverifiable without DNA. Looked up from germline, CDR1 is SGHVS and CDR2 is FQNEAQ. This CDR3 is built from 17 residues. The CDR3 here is CASSLSRGWEGTDTQYF.

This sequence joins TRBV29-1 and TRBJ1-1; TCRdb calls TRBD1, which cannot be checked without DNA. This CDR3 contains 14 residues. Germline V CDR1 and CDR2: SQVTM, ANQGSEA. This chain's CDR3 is CSVTRDTLTTEAFF.

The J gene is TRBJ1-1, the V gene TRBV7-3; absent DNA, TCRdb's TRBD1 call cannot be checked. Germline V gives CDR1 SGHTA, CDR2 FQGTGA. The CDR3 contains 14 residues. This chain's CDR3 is CASSLVGGTTEAFF.

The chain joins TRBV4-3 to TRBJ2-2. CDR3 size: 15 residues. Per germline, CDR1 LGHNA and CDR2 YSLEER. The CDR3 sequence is CASSQGAPNTGELFF.

CDR3 protein: CASSSWTTPGGNYEQYF. This chain links TRBV27 with TRBJ2-7; TCRdb reports TRBD2, a call that lacks DNA to check it against. The CDR3 is 17 amino acids. Per germline, CDR1 MNHEY and CDR2 SMNVEV (reference sequence).

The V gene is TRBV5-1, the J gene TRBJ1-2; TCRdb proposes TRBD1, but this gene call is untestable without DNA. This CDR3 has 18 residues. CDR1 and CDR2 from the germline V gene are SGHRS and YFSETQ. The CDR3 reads CASSLFWLAGQGFHGYTF.

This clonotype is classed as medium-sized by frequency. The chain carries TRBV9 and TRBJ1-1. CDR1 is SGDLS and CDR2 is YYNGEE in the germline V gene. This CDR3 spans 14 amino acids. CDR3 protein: CASSAGGLRTEAFF.